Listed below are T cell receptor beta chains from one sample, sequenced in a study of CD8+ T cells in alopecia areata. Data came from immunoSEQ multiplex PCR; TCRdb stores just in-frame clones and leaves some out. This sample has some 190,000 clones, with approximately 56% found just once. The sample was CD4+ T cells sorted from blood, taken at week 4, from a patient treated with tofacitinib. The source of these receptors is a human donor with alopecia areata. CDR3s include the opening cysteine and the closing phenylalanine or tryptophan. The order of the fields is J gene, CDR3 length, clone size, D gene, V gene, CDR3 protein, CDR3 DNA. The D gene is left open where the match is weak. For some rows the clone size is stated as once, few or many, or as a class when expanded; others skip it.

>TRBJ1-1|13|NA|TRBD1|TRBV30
CAWSGQGITEAFF
TGTGCCTGGAGTGGACAGGGTATCACTGAAGCTTTCTTT
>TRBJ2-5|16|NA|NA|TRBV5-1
CASSLIKGEGQETQYF
TGCGCCAGCAGCTTGATAAAGGGGGAAGGCCAAGAGACCCAGTACTTC
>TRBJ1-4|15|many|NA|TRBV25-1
CASSDPGQLNEKLFF
TGTGCCAGCAGTGACCCCGGACAGTTAAATGAAAAACTGTTTTTT
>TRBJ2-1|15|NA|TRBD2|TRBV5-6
CASSSGLAGTNEQFF
TGTGCCAGCAGCTCGGGACTAGCGGGAACTAATGAGCAGTTCTTC
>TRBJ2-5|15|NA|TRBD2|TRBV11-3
CASSPGLAGQETQYF
TGTGCCAGCAGCCCAGGCCTAGCGGGGCAAGAGACCCAGTACTTC
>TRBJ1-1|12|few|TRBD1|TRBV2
CASRVAGQGNFF
TGTGCCAGCAGGGTCGCGGGACAGGGGAATTTCTTT
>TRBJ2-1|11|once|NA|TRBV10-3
CAINENNEQFF
TGTGCCATCAATGAGAACAATGAGCAGTTCTTC
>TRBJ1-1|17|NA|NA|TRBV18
CASSPTPGGGRNTEAFF
TGTGCCAGCTCACCCACGCCCGGAGGAGGGAGGAACACTGAAGCTTTCTTT
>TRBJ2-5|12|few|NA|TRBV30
CAWSPVDETQYF
TGTGCCTGGAGTCCAGTAGATGAGACCCAGTACTTC
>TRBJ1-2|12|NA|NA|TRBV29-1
CSVDGQGLGYTF
TGCAGCGTTGATGGCCAGGGGCTAGGCTACACCTTC
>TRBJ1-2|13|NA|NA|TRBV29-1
CSVGQVSNYGYTF
TGCAGCGTTGGGCAGGTCTCCAACTATGGCTACACCTTC
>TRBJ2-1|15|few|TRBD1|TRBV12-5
CASGLGQGFRNEQFF
TGTGCTAGTGGTCTAGGACAGGGGTTTAGGAATGAGCAGTTCTTC
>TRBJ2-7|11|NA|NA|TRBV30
CAWSVTGEQYF
TGTGCCTGGAGTGTGACCGGGGAGCAGTACTTC
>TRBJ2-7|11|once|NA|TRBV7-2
CASSSPYEQYF
TGTGCCAGCAGCTCCCCCTACGAGCAGTACTTC
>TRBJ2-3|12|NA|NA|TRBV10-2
CASSGPTDTQYF
TGCGCCAGCAGTGGCCCTACAGATACGCAGTATTTT
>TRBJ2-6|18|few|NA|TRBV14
CASSQDGTPRSGANVLTF
TGTGCCAGCAGCCAAGACGGGACTCCCCGCTCTGGGGCCAACGTCCTGACTTTC
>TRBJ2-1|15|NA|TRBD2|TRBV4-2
CASSQETSGRFEQFF
TGTGCCAGCAGCCAAGAAACTAGCGGGAGGTTTGAGCAGTTCTTC
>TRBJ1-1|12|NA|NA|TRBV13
CASSFLRTEAFF
TGTGCCAGCAGCTTCCTGCGGACTGAAGCTTTCTTT
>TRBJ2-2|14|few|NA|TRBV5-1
CASSLAGSTGELFF
TGCGCCAGCAGCTTGGCAGGGAGCACCGGGGAGCTGTTTTTT
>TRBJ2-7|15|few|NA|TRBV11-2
CASSLMITGYYEQYF
TGTGCCAGCAGCTTAATGATCACGGGATACTACGAGCAGTACTTC
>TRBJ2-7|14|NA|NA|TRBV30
CAWSTGLGDYEQYF
TGTGCCTGGAGTACGGGACTTGGGGACTACGAGCAGTACTTC
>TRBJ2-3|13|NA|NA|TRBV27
CASVRAGTDTQYF
TGTGCCAGCGTCCGGGCGGGGACAGATACGCAGTATTTT
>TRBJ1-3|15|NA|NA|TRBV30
CAWSVTVLSGNTIYF
TGTGCCTGGAGTGTCACGGTCCTCTCTGGAAACACCATATATTTT
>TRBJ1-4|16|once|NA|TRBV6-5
CASSFGLSPGGEKLFF
TGTGCCAGCAGTTTCGGCCTTTCCCCGGGGGGTGAAAAACTGTTTTTT
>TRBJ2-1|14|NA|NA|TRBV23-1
CASSQSHSRDEQFF
TGCGCCAGCAGTCAATCGCACTCGCGGGATGAGCAGTTCTTC
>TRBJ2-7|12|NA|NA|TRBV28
CASKRGSYEQYF
TGTGCCAGCAAGAGGGGGTCCTACGAGCAGTACTTC
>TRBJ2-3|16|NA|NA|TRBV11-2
CASSSLNSGRADTQYF
TGTGCCAGCAGCTCCCTGAACTCCGGGCGGGCAGATACGCAGTATTTT
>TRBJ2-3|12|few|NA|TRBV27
CASRSRARTQYF
TGTGCCAGCAGGTCTAGGGCGCGTACGCAGTATTTT
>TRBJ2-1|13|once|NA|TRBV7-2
CASRSPKYNEQFF
TGTGCCAGCAGGAGCCCTAAATACAATGAGCAGTTCTTC
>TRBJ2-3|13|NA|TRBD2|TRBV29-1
CSVVSGSTDTQYF
TGCAGCGTGGTAAGCGGGAGTACAGATACGCAGTATTTT
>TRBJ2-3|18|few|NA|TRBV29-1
CRTKRKAYHAPSTDTQYF
TGCAGAACGAAGAGAAAGGCATACCATGCTCCTAGCACAGATACGCAGTATTTT
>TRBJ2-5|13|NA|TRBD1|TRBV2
CASAPDREKTQYF
TGTGCCAGCGCCCCGGACAGGGAAAAGACCCAGTACTTC
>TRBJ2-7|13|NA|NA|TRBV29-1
CSVRLVGSYEQYF
TGCAGCGTTAGACTAGTAGGGTCCTACGAGCAGTACTTC
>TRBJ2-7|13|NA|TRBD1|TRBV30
CAWIEGAGYEQYF
TGTGCCTGGATAGAGGGGGCCGGGTACGAGCAGTACTTC
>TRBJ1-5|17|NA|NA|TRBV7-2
CASSLFAPGNSNQPQHF
TGTGCCAGCAGCTTATTTGCACCAGGGAATAGCAATCAGCCCCAGCATTTT
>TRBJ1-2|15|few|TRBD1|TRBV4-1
CASSPGTGPNYGYTF
TGCGCCAGCAGCCCTGGGACAGGCCCCAACTATGGCTACACCTTC
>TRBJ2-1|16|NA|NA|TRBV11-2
CASSPMRSLSYNEQFF
TGTGCCAGCAGTCCCATGCGCAGCCTCTCCTACAATGAGCAGTTCTTC
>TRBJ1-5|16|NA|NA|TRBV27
CASSLSWGAGNQPQHF
TGTGCCAGCAGTTTAAGTTGGGGGGCCGGCAATCAGCCCCAGCATTTT
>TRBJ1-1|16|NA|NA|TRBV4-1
CASSAYPGGQNTEAFF
TGCGCCAGCAGCGCATACCCGGGGGGGCAGAACACTGAAGCTTTCTTT
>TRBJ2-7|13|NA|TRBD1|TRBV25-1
CASTSHRGYEQYF
TGTGCCAGCACCTCCCACAGGGGATACGAGCAGTACTTC
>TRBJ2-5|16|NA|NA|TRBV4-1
CASSQEVGTEGETQYF
TGCGCCAGCAGCCAAGAGGTGGGCACGGAGGGCGAGACCCAGTACTTC
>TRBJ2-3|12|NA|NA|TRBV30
CAWSVRRDTQYF
TGTGCCTGGAGTGTACGGCGGGATACGCAGTATTTT
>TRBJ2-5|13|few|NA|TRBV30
CAWSNPFGETQYF
TGTGCCTGGAGTAACCCTTTCGGCGAGACCCAGTACTTC
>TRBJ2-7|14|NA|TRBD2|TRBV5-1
CASSSRDYSYEQYF
TGCGCCAGCAGCTCGAGGGACTACTCCTACGAGCAGTACTTC
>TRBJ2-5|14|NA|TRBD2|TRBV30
CAWGLAGVRETQYF
TGTGCCTGGGGGTTAGCGGGAGTGCGGGAGACCCAGTACTTC
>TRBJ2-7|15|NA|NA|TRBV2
CASILYSAARDEQYF
TGTGCCAGCATCCTCTACTCGGCGGCCAGGGACGAGCAGTACTTC
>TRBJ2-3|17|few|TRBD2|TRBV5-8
CASSPLGSGSMPDTQYF
TGTGCCAGCAGCCCCCTTGGTAGCGGGAGTATGCCAGATACGCAGTATTTT
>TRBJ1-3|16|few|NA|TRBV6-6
CASSYAVQGFGNTIYF
TGTGCCAGCAGTTACGCCGTACAGGGCTTCGGAAACACCATATATTTT
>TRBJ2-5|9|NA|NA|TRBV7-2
CASGGTQYF
TGTGCCAGCGGGGGGACCCAGTACTTC